This T cell receptor beta chain is from a study of T-cell memory formation after mild COVID-19. TCRdb re-derived calls from the 5' RACE reads in MiXCR, one entry per CDR3 protein. The sample carries 35,000 to 50,000 distinct CDR3 sequences, 6% to 8.5% recorded once. Sequenced input: PBMCs or a T cell subset sorted from them (not recorded which). The receptor was derived from an adult who had mild COVID-19 (a few samples of this study predate the infection). Cell type and time point are not known.

Written as DNA, the CDR3 is TGTGCCTGGAGGCTGGCTAGCGGGGGGGATACGCAGTATTTT. The encoded protein is CAWRLASGGDTQYF. The chain is built from TRBV30 and TRBJ2-3, with TRBD2 identical over 11 bases. This CDR3 has 14 residues. The germline V gene has CDR1 GTSNPN and CDR2 SVGIG (reference sequence). Trimming took 3 bases from V and 6 from J; bases not matched to a gene: 5.